The TCR gamma chain under discussion was sequenced for a study of gamma delta lymphoproliferative disorders and STAT genes. Study information: Gamma-chain libraries were built from at least 50 ng of genomic DNA with the LymphoTrack Dx TCRG Assay. Delta libraries were made per EuroClonality-NGS working group procedure. Study outcomes and limitations: Patient-control comparisons may be limited by differing T cell maturation stages.

TCRdb ran CATT on the multiplex PCR reads. The sample contains approximately 780 gamma-chain clones, over 15% of which appear only once. PBMCs from patients and controls supplied the genomic DNA for sequencing. About this clone: Its antigen is currently unknown.

The CDR3 runs to 21 residues. V lost 0 bases, J lost 3 bases, and 26 bases stayed unmatched. Germline CDR1 is EGSTGY and CDR2 is YDSYTSSV. This chain joins TRGV4 and TRGJ1 or TRGJ2. Because TCRdb records no J gene, it was assigned here through a match of the DNA to germline. Sequencing was carried out using blood. This receptor was obtained from a human donor in good health. CDR3 region: CATWDGPGRSAPVSIYYKKLF. In nucleotides, the CDR3 is TGTGCCACCTGGGATGGGCCGGGCCGCTCGGCCCCCGTATCGATTTATTATAAGAAACTCTTT.